This TCR beta chain derives from a study of shared clonotypes between healthy human individuals (TCRdb year 2020). As for the study more broadly: The cohort comprised a couple of women and a few men aged 18 to 49 years. For each donor, three plates each were used for CD4 naive and CD4 memory, two plates were used for CD8 naive, and one plate was used for CD8 memory. To estimate repertoire size and how much clonotype sharing occurs between individuals, the study deeply sequenced the blood TCR repertoires of five healthy adults. Libraries were prepared and TCR repertoires were sequenced by different laboratories using diverse techniques, in order to increase sequencing depth and limit assay-specific biases. Between about 0.9 and 10 billion PBMCs per donor were obtained by leukapheresis. Results the study describes overall, beyond this receptor: Compared with non-shared clonotypes, clonotypes shared by all four sorted-subset donors had higher generation probabilities. The genetic and exposure-history diversity represented was limited by the small number of donors. Pairwise subsampling indicated that sequencing depth was expected to affect the degree of clonotype sharing among donors. Even with the large sequencing depth, rarefaction of the sorted-subset datasets indicated that sequencing was incomplete. Sampling was restricted to blood, and TCR repertoires in tissues likely differ from the TCR repertoires found in blood. Estimated clonotype richness was generally larger for naive than for memory subsets. Approximately 5% of naive CD4, approximately 3.7% of naive CD8, 2.3% of memory CD4, and less than 0.45% of memory CD8 clonotypes were shared across several donors.

On this clone: Its antigen remains undetermined. Base quality data are lacking; no much larger clone is found one base away.

Its CDR3 holds 16 amino acids, cysteine through phenylalanine. The entry retains the CDR3 DNA only, 48 bases that are in frame from base 1. V is shortened by 3 bases, J by 3 bases, and the region joining them spans 14 bases. From a lookup of the germline V gene (reference sequence), CDR1 and CDR2 are LNHNV and YYDKDF. TCR CDR3 regions were amplified from genomic DNA by multiplex PCR using the deep immunoSEQ assay. Extracted genomic DNA from each cell subset was distributed evenly across all wells of several immunoSEQ 96-well plates, and each plate was treated as a replicate. For sorted subsets, about 0.2 ug genomic DNA, equal to about 30,000 T cell genomes, was loaded into each replicate PCR. Purified libraries were quantified with a Qubit 3.0 fluorometer, sized on a Bioanalyzer 2100, and re-quantified with the KAPA Library Quantification kit. Every immunoSEQ 96-well plate was sequenced on a dedicated single-read 150-cycle Illumina NextSeq 550 flow cell. In the original analysis: Because only junctional sequences without quality scores were contained in the immunoSEQ output, filtering matching that applied to full-length reads could not be performed. To assign V/J genes and CDR3, sequences were annotated using PyIR, a Python wrapper for IgBLAST v1.9, with IMGT germline references. Reads with weak V/J assignments (E-value above 1e-6), missing CDR3, stop codons, out-of-frame junctions, or ambiguous translated residues were removed. V3J clonotypes were defined as sequences sharing an identical inferred V gene, J gene, and CDR3 amino acid sequence. Percentage overlap between repertoires was calculated by dividing the number of shared unique clonotypes by the size of the smaller repertoire. Richness of each repertoire was evaluated using RTK rarefaction, the Chao1 estimator, and Recon v2.1 estimates of unobserved clonotypes. For all TCRbeta clonotypes obtained by the gDNA method from a few donors, generation probabilities were computed with OLGA. TCRdb provides this immuneACCESS table in a form limited to in-frame rearrangements. Some clones are lacking; in checked studies, under half of them reflect an unresolved V gene, and why the rest are absent is not known. The V and J calls and the clone size are those of that table, but D and trimming were determined from the DNA. The sample has 2,500,000 or so clones on record, around 90% of them singletons. Together, the top ten hold 0.37% of the sample.

Donors were healthy HIV-negative adults with no recently reported acute infections or vaccinations. Only Caucasian adults living in Nashville, Tennessee, USA were represented among the donors. CD4+ T cells were enriched by magnetic negative selection; naive cells were then positively selected on CD45RA, and the negative fraction formed the memory subset. After blood collection by leukapheresis, PBMCs were isolated using Ficoll-Histopaque density gradient centrifugation and then cryopreserved in the vapor phase of liquid nitrogen. Analytical flow cytometry was used to check the purity and quantity of every magnetically sorted T cell population. Genomic DNA was isolated from each sorted fraction and quantified by UV absorbance on a Nanodrop 2000c.

The chain is made from TRBV15 and TRBJ2-2; the D element could tentatively be TRBD1 or TRBD2, as 6 bases agree for each. The sample comprised naive CD4+ T cells from PBMCs. The sample's cell subset or site, from its label and the paper: CD45RA+ positively selected. The receptor's source is a young man in good health. Some clones in this sample may be carry-over from other donors' samples. Here the CDR3 is given as CATSSPLGGDTGELFF. The DNA sequence follows: TGTGCCACCAGCAGCCCTCTGGGGGGCGACACCGGGGAGCTGTTTTTT.